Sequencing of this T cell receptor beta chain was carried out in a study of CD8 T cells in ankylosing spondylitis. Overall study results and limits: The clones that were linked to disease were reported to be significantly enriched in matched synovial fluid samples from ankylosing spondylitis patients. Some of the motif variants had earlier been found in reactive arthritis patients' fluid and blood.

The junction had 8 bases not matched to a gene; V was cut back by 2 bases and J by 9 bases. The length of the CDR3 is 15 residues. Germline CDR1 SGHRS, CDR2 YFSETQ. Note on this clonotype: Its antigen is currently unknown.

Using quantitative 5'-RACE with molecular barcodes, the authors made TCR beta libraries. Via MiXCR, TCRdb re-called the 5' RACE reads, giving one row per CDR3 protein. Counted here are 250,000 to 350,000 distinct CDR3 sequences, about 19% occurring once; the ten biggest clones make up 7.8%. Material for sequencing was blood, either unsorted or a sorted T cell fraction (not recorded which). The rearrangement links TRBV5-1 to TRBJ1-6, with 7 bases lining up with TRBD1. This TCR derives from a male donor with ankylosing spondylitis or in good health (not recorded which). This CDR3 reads CASSLRQGESSPLHF. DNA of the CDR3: TGCGCCAGCAGCTTACGACAGGGTGAAAGTTCACCCCTCCACTTT.